This passage covers 8 T cell receptor beta chains from one sample sequenced in a study of shared clonotypes between healthy human individuals. TCRdb's table, derived via immunoSEQ multiplex PCR, lists solely in-frame clones and lacks some. Of 2 million to 2.5 million clones listed, approximately 95% are singletons. Sample: naive CD4+ T cells from PBMCs. Subset here: CD45RA+ positively selected. The receptor source for this set is a man between 18 and 35 years old in good health. Some clones in this sample may be carry-over from other donors' samples.

As concerns this clone: Distinct nucleotide sequences in the sample also encode this CDR3. The chain recombines TRBV28 with TRBJ1-2, with a possible D match to TRBD1 (6 bases). Trimming stripped 3 bases from V and 4 bases from J, with 12 bases between. The CDR3 sequence is 14 residues long. The germline V gene has CDR1 MDHEN and CDR2 SYDVKM. In nucleotides, the CDR3 is TGTGCCAGCAGTTTTGCTGGGACACCCTATGGCTACACCTTC. Residues: CASSFAGTPYGYTF.

The chain combines TRBV28 with TRBJ2-2, with a weak D call TRBD1 (6 bases). Germline V gives CDR1 MDHEN, CDR2 SYDVKM. The CDR3 runs to 14 residues. V gave up 1 base and J gave up 5 bases, with 8 bases separating them. CDR3 bases: TGTGCCAGCAGTTTATCCCAGGGGACCGGGGAGCTGTTTTTT. The encoded protein is CASSLSQGTGELFF.

CDR3 nucleotides: TGTGCCACCACCGACAGTTGGGGCTCTGGAAACACCATATATTTT. As protein: CATTDSWGSGNTIYF. This sequence joins TRBV11-1 and TRBJ1-3, with a tentative D call TRBD1 (5 bases). Germline-derived CDR1 and CDR2 are SGHAT and FQDESV (reference sequence). Trimming took 10 bases from V and 0 from J, leaving 16 bases between them. The CDR3 is 15 amino acids.

V usage is TRBV5-4 and J usage is TRBJ2-3, with unresolved D. V gave up 3 bases and J gave up 2 bases, with 10 bases separating them. The germline V gene encodes CDR1 SGHNT and CDR2 YYREEE (reference sequence). This CDR3 is 14 amino acids long. The chain's CDR3 is CASSSRVDTDTQYF. The CDR3 DNA reads as TGTGCCAGCAGCTCCCGGGTGGACACAGATACGCAGTATTTT.

V usage is TRBV18 and J usage is TRBJ1-5, with D unresolved. This CDR3 comprises 16 residues. V gave up 3 bases and J gave up 5 bases, with 17 bases separating them. Germline lookup yields CDR1 KGHSH and CDR2 LQKENI. CDR3 sequence (DNA): TGTGCCAGCTCACCTTTGGGTGGGCAAGGGTATCAGCCCCAGCATTTT. Protein: CASSPLGGQGYQPQHF. Drawing the rest from reference TRBV18 and TRBJ1-5, the complete variable domain is NAGVMQNPRHLVRRRGQEARLRCSPMKGHSHVYWYRQLPEEGLKFMVYLQKENIIDESGMPKERFSAEFPKEGPSILRIQQVVRGDSAAYFCASSPLGGQGYQPQHFGDGTRLSIL.

This clone showed up just once. V is TRBV6-5 and J is TRBJ2-6; D ambiguous. V dropped 6 bases and J dropped 0 bases, with 6 bases sitting between them. Per the germline V gene, CDR1 is MNHEY and CDR2 is SVGAGI. The CDR3 is 14 residues long. CDR3 protein: CASSEISGANVLTF. CDR3 DNA: TGTGCCAGCAGCGAGATCTCTGGGGCCAACGTCCTGACTTTC.

On this clone itself: Other DNA sequences in this specimen translate into the identical CDR3. CDR3 nucleotides: TGCGCCAGCAGCTTGACAGGGGGCGGAACTGAAGCTTTCTTT. Translated, it gives CASSLTGGGTEAFF. The rearrangement joins TRBV5-1 to TRBJ1-1; 9 bases are a match to TRBD1. Germline V CDR1 and CDR2: SGHRS, YFSETQ. With V trimmed by 1 base and J by 5 bases, 3 bases remained unmatched. This CDR3 has 14 amino acids.

The V gene is TRBV6-1, the J gene TRBJ1-2; D gene uncertain. CDR1 and CDR2 from the germline V gene are MNHNS and SASEGT. This CDR3 region has 13 residues. V lost 7 bases and J 2 bases, leaving 11 bases between the germline ends. CDR3 loop: CASTSSGNYGYTF. CDR3 nucleotides: TGTGCCAGCACCTCGAGTGGGAACTATGGCTACACCTTC.